The rows below give T cell receptor beta chains drawn from one sample of a study of shared clonotypes between healthy human individuals. Generated by immunoSEQ multiplex PCR, the TCRdb table keeps only in-frame clones and is missing some. The sample has about 1 million clones; roughly 80% are singletons. The sample was memory CD4+ T cells sorted from blood. All receptors come from a man younger than 35 in good health. CDR3s include the opening cysteine and the closing phenylalanine or tryptophan. D genes are given only for firm matches. The listing skips clone size in some rows; elsewhere it reads once, few, many or a size class.

CDR3aa: CASTRTVSGQPQHF
CDR3nt: TGTGCCAGCACCAGGACTGTTAGTGGTCAGCCCCAGCATTTT
abundance: few
len: 14
d_gene: .
v_gene: TRBV2
j_gene: TRBJ1-5

CDR3aa: CASSYSTSKAYEQYF
CDR3nt: TGTGCCAGCAGTTACTCGACCAGCAAAGCCTACGAGCAGTACTTC
abundance: .
len: 15
d_gene: .
v_gene: TRBV6-5
j_gene: TRBJ2-7

CDR3aa: CASRLPGQGNQPQHF
CDR3nt: TGTGCCAGCAGGTTGCCGGGACAAGGCAATCAGCCCCAGCATTTT
abundance: .
len: 15
d_gene: .
v_gene: TRBV28
j_gene: TRBJ1-5

CDR3aa: CASEGGGSKPETQYF
CDR3nt: TGCGCCAGCGAGGGTGGCGGGAGTAAACCGGAGACCCAGTACTTC
abundance: .
len: 15
d_gene: TRBD2
v_gene: TRBV5-1
j_gene: TRBJ2-5

CDR3aa: CASSLSRGKTEAFF
CDR3nt: TGTGCCAGCAGTTTATCCAGGGGTAAGACTGAAGCTTTCTTT
abundance: few
len: 14
d_gene: .
v_gene: TRBV28
j_gene: TRBJ1-1

CDR3aa: CASTYNEQFF
CDR3nt: TGTGCCAGCACCTACAATGAGCAGTTCTTC
abundance: .
len: 10
d_gene: .
v_gene: TRBV27
j_gene: TRBJ2-1

CDR3aa: CSVVSSIGGGNTIYF
CDR3nt: TGCAGCGTTGTAAGCAGCATAGGCGGGGGAAACACCATATATTTT
abundance: .
len: 15
d_gene: .
v_gene: TRBV29-1
j_gene: TRBJ1-3

CDR3aa: CASKTDRGRQPQHF
CDR3nt: TGTGCCAGTAAAACGGACAGGGGGCGTCAGCCCCAGCATTTT
abundance: .
len: 14
d_gene: TRBD1
v_gene: TRBV19
j_gene: TRBJ1-5

CDR3aa: CASSIVGGRGSGYTF
CDR3nt: TGTGCCAGTAGTATAGTAGGGGGCAGGGGAAGTGGCTACACCTTC
abundance: .
len: 15
d_gene: TRBD1
v_gene: TRBV19
j_gene: TRBJ1-2

CDR3aa: CAMAGGLGDTQYF
CDR3nt: TGTGCCATGGCGGGGGGATTAGGGGATACGCAGTATTTT
abundance: .
len: 13
d_gene: TRBD2
v_gene: TRBV10-3
j_gene: TRBJ2-3